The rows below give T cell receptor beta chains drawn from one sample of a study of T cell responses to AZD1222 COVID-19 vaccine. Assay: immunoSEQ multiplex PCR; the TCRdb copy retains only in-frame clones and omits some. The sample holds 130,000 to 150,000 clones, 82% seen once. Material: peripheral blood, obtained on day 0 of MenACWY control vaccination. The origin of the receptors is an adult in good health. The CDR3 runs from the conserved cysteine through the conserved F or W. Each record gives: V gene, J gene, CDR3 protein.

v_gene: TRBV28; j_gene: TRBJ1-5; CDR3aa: CASSPDSNQPQHF
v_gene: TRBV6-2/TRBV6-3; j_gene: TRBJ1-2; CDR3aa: CASSYASNGYTF
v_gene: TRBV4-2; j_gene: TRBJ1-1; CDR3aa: CASSPDRGATEAFF
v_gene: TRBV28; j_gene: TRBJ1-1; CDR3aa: CASSPGTAPEAFF
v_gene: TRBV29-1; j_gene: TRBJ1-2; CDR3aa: CSVLVRDRGHRNYGYTF
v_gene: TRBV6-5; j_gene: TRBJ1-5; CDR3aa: CASSPRPGGNQPQHF
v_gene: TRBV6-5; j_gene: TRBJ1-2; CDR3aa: CASSLQGGYGYTF
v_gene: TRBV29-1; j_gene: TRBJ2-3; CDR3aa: CSVRWTSGGADTQYF
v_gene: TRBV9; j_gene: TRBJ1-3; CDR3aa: CASSARTGSNTIYF
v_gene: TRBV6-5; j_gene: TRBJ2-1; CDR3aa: CASRRTGAEHNEQFF
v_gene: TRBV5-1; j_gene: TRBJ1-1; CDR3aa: CASSAPNQNTEAFF
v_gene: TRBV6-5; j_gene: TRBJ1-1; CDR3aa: CASSPASGTEAFF
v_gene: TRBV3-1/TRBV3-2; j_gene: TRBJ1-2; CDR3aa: CASSPPGGFYGYTF
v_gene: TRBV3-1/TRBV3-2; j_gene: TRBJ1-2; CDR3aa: CASSHLGPNYGYTF
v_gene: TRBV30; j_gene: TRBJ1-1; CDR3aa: CAVVWGGGTEAFF
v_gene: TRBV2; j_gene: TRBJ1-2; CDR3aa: CASRRGRSGGYTF
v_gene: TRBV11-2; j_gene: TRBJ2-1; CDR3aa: CASSFRLAGYNEQFF
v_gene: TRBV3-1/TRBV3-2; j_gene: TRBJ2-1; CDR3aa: CASSTKGGRSYNEQFF
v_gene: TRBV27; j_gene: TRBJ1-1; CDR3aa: CASRALTGRNTEAFF
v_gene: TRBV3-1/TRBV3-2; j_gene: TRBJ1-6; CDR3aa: CASSLPNSPLHF
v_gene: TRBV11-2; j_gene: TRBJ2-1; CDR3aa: CASSLPDSLGVRNEQFF
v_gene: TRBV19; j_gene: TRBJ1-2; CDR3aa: CASSPRDRGYTF
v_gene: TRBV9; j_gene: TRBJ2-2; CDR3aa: CASSEGLGMGNTGELFF
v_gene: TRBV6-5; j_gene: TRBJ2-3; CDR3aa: CASSYHGQSSTDTQYF
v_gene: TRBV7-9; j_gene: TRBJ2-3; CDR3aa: CASSLVAGGKDRTDTQYF
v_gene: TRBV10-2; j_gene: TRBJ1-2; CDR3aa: CASSPSHIPASYGYTF
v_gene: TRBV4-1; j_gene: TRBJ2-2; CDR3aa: CASSPSRGARTGELFF
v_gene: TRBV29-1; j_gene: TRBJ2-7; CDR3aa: CSVRSGDRYEQYF
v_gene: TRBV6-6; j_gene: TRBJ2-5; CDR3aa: CASSHPGQQETQYF
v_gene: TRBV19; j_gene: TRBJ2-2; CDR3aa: CASSERGGLRTGELFF
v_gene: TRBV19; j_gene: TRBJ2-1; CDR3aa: CASSTPLAGAVNEQFF
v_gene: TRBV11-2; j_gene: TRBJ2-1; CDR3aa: CASSWGGPGEQFF
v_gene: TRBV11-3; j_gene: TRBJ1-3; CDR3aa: CASSLGSGNTIYF
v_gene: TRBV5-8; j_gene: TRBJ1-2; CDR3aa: CASSPSRTFYGYTF
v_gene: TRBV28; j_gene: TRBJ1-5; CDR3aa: CASTIGGTGGLTTQHF
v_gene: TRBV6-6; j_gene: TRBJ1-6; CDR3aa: CASSYFNRDNSPLHF
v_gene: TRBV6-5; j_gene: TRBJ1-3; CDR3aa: CASTRTGTGNTIYF
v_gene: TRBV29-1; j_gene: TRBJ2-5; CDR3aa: CSASGPAMGTQYF
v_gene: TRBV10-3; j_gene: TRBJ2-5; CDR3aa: CAISEAGVGETQYF
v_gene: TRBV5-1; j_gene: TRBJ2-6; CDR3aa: CASSYRGAGANVLTF
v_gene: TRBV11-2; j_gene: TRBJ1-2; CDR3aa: CASSLVFDSPGRKNYGYTF
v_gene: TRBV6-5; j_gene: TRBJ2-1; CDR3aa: CASTAGTGAYNEQFF
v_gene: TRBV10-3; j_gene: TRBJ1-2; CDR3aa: CAISESVGVSRYTF
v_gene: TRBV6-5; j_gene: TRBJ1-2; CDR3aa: CASRRQDGYGYTF
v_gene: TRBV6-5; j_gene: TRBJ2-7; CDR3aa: CASSYSTTPYEQYF
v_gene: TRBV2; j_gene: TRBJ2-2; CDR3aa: CASSGSSGGRGELFF
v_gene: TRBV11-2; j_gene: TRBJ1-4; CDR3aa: CASSSRGAGEKLFF
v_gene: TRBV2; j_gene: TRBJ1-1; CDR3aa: CASRRNDRNTEAFF
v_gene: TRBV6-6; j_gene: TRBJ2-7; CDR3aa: CASSTDDEQYF
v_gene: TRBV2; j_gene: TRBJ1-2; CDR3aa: CASRVGGYTF
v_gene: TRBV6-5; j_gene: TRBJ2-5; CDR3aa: CASLRRISGTQYF
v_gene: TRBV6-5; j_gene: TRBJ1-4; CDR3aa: CASRGWGTNEKLFF
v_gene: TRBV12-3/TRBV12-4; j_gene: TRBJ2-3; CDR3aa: CASSLLDTQYF
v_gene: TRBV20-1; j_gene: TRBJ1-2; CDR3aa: CSAEGNYGYTF
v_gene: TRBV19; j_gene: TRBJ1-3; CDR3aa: CASRGWGNTIYF
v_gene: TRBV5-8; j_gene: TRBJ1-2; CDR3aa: CASSLKQAGYGYTF